This T cell receptor (beta chain) was obtained from a study of T cells after yellow fever vaccination (dated by TCRdb to the late 2010s). Study-wide context: Libraries from fractions with low cell numbers were prepared with the SMART-Seq v4 Ultra Low Input RNA kit. To follow T-cell clones before and after both primary and booster YFV17D yellow fever vaccination, bulk TCR alpha and beta repertoires underwent longitudinal sequencing. Two healthy male donors, one aged 18 to 30 and one aged 30 to 40 years, made up the cohort. Blood was drawn at multiple timepoints before and after primary and secondary immunization, with bulk PBMC replicates and cell subsets isolated.

V and J lose 7 bases and 6 bases, and a span of 18 bases separates them. According to the germline V gene, CDR1 reads SGHVS and CDR2 reads FQNEAQ. The CDR3 spans 14 residues, from the cysteine through the phenylalanine. Left in the record is the CDR3 DNA by itself, 42 bases read in frame from the first base. Points the paper makes about the study in general: A small fraction of clonotypes showed up in both the CD4 and CD8 compartments, probably as a result of convergent recombination. After the booster, most of the clones that had expanded following primary vaccination were detected again (96% of CD4 and around 90% of CD8), which suggests that memory was broadly maintained. The study included only two donors, which limits how far the findings can be generalized. Compared with the primary T-cell response, the secondary T-cell response was weaker but faster, peaking on day 5 rather than day 15. Because abundant contaminating clonotypes from the bulk population could be contained in FACS-sorted repertoires, computational filtering was required.

Notes on this clonotype: The antigen it recognizes is unknown. The record has no base qualities; no much larger clone is one base away.

The data were produced on an Illumina NovaSeq 6000. TCR cDNA was made using 5'RACE template switching, a step that added a universal primer site and unique molecular identifiers. Priming of cDNA synthesis was performed from both the TCR alpha and TCR beta constant segments. Library amplification used two PCR steps, and the second PCR step added sample barcodes and sequencing adapters. Sequencing of libraries was performed on Illumina HiSeq 2500 (2x100 bp) or NovaSeq (2x150 bp). The paper's processing steps were these. MIGEC was used to demultiplex reads and collapse the reads into UMI consensus sequences, and MiXCR was used for V(D)J alignment. Vaccine-responding clonotypes were defined with edgeR using replicate PBMC samples, requiring FDR below 0.01 and a log2 fold change above 5 up to day 15. Each bulk clonotype was labeled CD4 or CD8 based on which sequenced repertoire, CD4 or CD8, contained the clonotype at higher abundance. In-frame beta chains were kept once TCRdb had trimmed the public reads at Q25 with fastp and called clones with MiXCR. Entries are consolidated by CDR3 protein sequence, retaining the most common genes and DNA. The V and J calls and clone size come from TCRdb's table, not from the authors' own analysis. The sample has under 350,000 distinct CDR3 sequences on record, roughly 3.9% of them singletons. Around 23% of the sample comes from the top ten.

What the treatment or condition label conveys for this sample: live attenuated yellow fever vaccine strain. At every blood-draw timepoint, two biological replicates of bulk PBMCs were collected. A standard Ficoll-Paque protocol was used to isolate PBMCs from peripheral blood. TriZol was used to extract RNA from bulk PBMCs, CD4 and CD8 fractions, and dextramer-positive and dextramer-negative fractions. The receptor chain draws on TRBV7-8 and TRBJ1-1; tentative D gene TRBD1, with 5 bases matching. The sequences come from PBMCs, collected 5 days after the yellow fever booster vaccination. The sequence was collected from a man aged 18 to 35 who received the YFV17D yellow fever vaccine. DNA sequence: TGTGCCAGCACCCCCGGCGAGGGGAGGTCTGAAGCTTTCTTT. It translates as CASTPGEGRSEAFF.